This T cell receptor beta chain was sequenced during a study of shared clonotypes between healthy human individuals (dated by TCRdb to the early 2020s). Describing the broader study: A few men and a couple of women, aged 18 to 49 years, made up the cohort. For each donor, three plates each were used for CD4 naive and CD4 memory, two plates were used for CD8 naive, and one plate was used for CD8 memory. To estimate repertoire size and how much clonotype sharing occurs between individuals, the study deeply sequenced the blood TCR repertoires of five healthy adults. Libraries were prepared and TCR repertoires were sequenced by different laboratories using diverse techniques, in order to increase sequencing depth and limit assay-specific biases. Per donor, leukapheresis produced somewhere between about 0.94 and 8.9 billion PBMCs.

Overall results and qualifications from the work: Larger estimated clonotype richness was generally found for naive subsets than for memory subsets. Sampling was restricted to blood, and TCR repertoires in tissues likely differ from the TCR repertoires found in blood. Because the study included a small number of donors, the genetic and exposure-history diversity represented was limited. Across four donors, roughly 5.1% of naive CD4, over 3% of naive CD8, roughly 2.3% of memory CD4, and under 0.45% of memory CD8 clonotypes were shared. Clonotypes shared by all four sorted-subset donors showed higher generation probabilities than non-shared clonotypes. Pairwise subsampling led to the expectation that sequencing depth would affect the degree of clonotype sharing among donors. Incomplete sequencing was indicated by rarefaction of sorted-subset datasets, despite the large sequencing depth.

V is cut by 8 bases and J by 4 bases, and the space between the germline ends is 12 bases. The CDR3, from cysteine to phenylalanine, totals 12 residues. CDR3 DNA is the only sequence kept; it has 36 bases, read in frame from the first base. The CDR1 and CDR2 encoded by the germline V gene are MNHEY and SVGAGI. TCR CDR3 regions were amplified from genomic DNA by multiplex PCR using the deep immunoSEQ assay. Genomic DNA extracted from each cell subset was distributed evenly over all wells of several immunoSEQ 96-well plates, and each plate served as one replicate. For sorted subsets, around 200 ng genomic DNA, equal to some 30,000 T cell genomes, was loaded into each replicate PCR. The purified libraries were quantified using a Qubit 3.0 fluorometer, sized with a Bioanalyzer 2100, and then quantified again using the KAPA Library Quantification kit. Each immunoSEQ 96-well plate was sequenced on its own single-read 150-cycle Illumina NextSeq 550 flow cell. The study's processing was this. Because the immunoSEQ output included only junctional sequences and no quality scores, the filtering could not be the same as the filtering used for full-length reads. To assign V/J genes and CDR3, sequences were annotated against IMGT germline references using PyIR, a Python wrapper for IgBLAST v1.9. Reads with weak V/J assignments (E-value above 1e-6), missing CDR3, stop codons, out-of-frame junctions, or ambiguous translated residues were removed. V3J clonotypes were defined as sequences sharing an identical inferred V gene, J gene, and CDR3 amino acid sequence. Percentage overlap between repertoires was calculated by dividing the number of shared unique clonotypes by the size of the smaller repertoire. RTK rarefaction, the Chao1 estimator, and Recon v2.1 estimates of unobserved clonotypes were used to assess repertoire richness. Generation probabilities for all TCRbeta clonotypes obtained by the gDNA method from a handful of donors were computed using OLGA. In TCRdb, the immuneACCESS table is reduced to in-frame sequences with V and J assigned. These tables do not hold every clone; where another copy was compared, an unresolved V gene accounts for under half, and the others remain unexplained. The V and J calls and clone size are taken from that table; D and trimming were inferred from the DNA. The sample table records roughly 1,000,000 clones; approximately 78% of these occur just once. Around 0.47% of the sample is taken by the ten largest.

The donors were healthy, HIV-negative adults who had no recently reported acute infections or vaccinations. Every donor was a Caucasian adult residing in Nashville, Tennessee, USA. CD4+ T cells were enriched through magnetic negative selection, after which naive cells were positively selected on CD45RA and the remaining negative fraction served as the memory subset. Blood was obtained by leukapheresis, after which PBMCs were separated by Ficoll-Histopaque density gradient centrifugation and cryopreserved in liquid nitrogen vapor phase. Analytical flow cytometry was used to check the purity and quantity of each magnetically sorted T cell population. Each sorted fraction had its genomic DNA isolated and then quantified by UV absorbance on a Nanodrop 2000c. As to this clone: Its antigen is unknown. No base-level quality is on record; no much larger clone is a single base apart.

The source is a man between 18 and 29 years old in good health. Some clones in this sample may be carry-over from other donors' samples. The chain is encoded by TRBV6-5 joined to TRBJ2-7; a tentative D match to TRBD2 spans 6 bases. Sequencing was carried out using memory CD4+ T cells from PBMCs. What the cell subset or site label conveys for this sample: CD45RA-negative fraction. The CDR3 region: CASGGVGYEQYF. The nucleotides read TGTGCCAGCGGAGGGGTCGGGTACGAGCAGTACTTC.